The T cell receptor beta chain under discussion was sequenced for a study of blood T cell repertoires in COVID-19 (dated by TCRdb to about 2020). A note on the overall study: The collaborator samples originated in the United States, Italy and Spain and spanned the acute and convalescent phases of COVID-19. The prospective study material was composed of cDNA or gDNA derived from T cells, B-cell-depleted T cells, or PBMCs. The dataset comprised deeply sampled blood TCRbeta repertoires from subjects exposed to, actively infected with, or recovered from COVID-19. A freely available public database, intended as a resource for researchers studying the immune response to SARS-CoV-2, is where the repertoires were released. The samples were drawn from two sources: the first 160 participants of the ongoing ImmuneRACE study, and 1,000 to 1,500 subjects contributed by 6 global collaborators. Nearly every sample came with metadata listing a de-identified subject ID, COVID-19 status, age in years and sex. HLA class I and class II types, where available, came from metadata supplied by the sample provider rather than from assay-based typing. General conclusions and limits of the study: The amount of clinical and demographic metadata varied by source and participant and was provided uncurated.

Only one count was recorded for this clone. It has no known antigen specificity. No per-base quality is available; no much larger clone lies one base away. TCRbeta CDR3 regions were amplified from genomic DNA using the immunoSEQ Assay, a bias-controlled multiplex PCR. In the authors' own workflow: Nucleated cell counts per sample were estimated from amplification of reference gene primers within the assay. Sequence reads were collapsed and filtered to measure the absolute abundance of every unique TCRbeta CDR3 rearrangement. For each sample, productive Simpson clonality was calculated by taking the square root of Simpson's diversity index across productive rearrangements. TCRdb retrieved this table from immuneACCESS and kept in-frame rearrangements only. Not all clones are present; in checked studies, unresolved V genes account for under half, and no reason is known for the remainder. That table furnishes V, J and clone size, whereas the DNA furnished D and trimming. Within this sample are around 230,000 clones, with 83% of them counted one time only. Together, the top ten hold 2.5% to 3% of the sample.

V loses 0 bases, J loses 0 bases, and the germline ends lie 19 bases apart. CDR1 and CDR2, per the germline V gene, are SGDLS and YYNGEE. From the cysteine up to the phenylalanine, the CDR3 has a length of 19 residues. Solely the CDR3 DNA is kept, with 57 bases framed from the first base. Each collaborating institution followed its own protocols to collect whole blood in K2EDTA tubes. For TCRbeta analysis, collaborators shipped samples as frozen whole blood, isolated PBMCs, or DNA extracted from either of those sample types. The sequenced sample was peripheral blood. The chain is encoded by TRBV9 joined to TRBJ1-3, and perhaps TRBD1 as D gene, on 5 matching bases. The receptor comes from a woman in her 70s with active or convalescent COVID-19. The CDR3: CASSVAGGFGVDSGNTIYF. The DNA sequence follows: TGTGCCAGCAGCGTAGCTGGGGGGTTTGGAGTGGACTCTGGAAACACCATATATTTT. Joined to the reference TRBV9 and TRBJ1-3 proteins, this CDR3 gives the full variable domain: DSGVTQTPKHLITATGQRVTLRCSPRSGDLSVYWYQQSLDQGLQFLIQYYNGEERAKGNILERFSAQQFPDLHSELNLSSLELGDSALYFCASSVAGGFGVDSGNTIYFGEGSWLTVV.